The next 6 T cell receptor beta chains were all read from a single sample in a study of blood T cell repertoires in COVID-19. TCRdb's table, derived via immunoSEQ multiplex PCR, lists solely in-frame clones and lacks some. The sample records about 240,000 clones, 85% to 90% being singletons. Sequencing was done on a sample of PBMCs or T cells enriched from blood (not recorded which). The receptors were gathered from a man aged 35-49 years who had recovered from COVID-19.

This chain joins TRBV19 and TRBJ1-4; the match to TRBD1 covers 11 bases. Germline V gives CDR1 LNHDA, CDR2 SQIVND (reference sequence). V gave up 5 bases and J gave up 6 bases; unmatched junction bases: 5. The CDR3 consists of 15 residues. The CDR3 nucleotides are TGTGCCAGTAGTCCAAGGACAGGGGGCTATGAAAAACTGTTTTTT. Translated, it gives CASSPRTGGYEKLFF.

The genes are TRBV28 and TRBJ2-3, with TRBD1 matching over 7 bases. This CDR3 has 20 residues. V lost 0 bases, J lost 6 bases, and 21 bases stayed unmatched. The germline CDR1 and CDR2 sequences are MDHEN and SYDVKM. This CDR3 reads CASSLWSGTVPQGSPDTQYF. CDR3 coding DNA: TGTGCCAGCAGTTTATGGTCGGGGACAGTCCCCCAGGGTTCTCCTGATACGCAGTATTTT. The variable domain in full, completed from reference TRBV28 and TRBJ2-3, reads DVKVTQSSRYLVKRTGEKVFLECVQDMDHENMFWYRQDPGLGLRLIYFSYDVKMKEKGDIPEGYSVSREKKERFSLILESASTNQTSMYLCASSLWSGTVPQGSPDTQYFGPGTRLTVL.

This clone was recorded a few times. The chain recombines TRBV15 with TRBJ2-7; D gene unclear. The CDR3 is 13 amino acids. Germline V gene lookup returns CDR1 LNHNV and CDR2 YYDKDF (reference sequence). V was cut by 0 bases and J by 11 bases, with 14 bases left in between. The DNA of the CDR3 is TGTGCCACCAGCAGAGATCTCGTCTCAGAGGAGTACTTC. This gives the protein CATSRDLVSEEYF.

This clone was recorded once. V gene TRBV28 combines with J gene TRBJ2-2, with 13 bases matching TRBD2. Germline V gene data show CDR1 as MDHEN and CDR2 as SYDVKM. CDR3 length equals 18 residues. Trimming took 1 base from V and 6 from J; bases not matched to a gene: 8. The CDR3 sequence: CASSLYLTSGRASGELFF. Written as DNA, the CDR3 is TGTGCCAGCAGTTTATACTTAACTAGCGGGAGGGCCTCCGGGGAGCTGTTTTTT.

The CDR3 DNA follows: TGTGCCAGCAGCTTGGCGGGACAATACTACGAGCAGTACTTC. This encodes CASSLAGQYYEQYF. J is TRBJ2-7 and V is TRBV5-6, with TRBD1 as a possible D gene (6 bases). Germline V gene lookup returns CDR1 SGHDT and CDR2 YYEEEE. The CDR3 covers 14 residues. V lost 0 bases to trimming and J lost 3 bases, with 10 bases between them.

The chain uses TRBV6-6 and TRBJ2-7, with 7 bases aligning to TRBD1. V gave up 7 bases and J gave up 2 bases; unmatched junction bases: 8. This CDR3 has 14 amino acids. Germline CDR1 is MNHNY and CDR2 is SVGAGI (reference sequence). This chain's CDR3 is CASNVRDSPYEQYF. CDR3 nucleotide sequence: TGTGCCAGCAACGTCCGGGACAGTCCCTACGAGCAGTACTTC.